Listed here are 16 T cell receptor beta chains from one sample, sequenced in a study of T cell changes during pregnancy in multiple sclerosis. Repertoires were generated with immunoSEQ multiplex PCR, while TCRdb's copy carries only in-frame clones and drops some. The table has approximately 23,000 clones, around 89% seen once. Sequenced here: CD8+ T cells from peripheral blood mononuclear cells, sampled in the first trimester of pregnancy. The receptors come from a female donor with multiple sclerosis, enrolled in a pregnancy study.

The chain couples TRBV7-9 to TRBJ2-7, with 10 bases aligning to TRBD1. Per the germline V gene, CDR1 is SEHNR and CDR2 is FQNEAQ (reference sequence). V shed 3 bases, J shed 5 bases, and the junction held 4 bases outside the gene matches. CDR3 size: 14 residues. CDR3 region: CASSFPTGGDEQYF. Here the CDR3 DNA reads TGTGCCAGCAGCTTCCCGACAGGGGGCGACGAGCAGTACTTC.

This clone came up once. This sequence joins TRBV19 and TRBJ2-1; 10 bases map to TRBD2. This CDR3 has 15 residues. The J segment lost 4 bases and the V segment lost 3 bases, leaving 3 bases of the junction unmatched. Germline CDR1 reads LNHDA; CDR2 reads SQIVND (reference sequence). The CDR3 coding sequence is TGTGCCAGTAGTATCGGACTAGCGGTATACAATGAGCAGTTCTTC. Residues: CASSIGLAVYNEQFF.

This clone was detected once. V is TRBV6-6 and J is TRBJ1-2, with 9 positions matching TRBD1. This CDR3 has 16 residues. CDR1 and CDR2 from the germline V gene are MNHNY and SVGAGI (reference sequence). Trimming removed 2 bases from V and 4 bases from J; junction bases left unmatched: 8. CDR3 sequence (DNA): TGTGCCAGCAGTTACCCGGTAGGACAGGGGTCCTATGGCTACACCTTC. Translation gives CASSYPVGQGSYGYTF.

The chain has TRBV11-2 and TRBJ2-7; 10 bases are a match to TRBD2. V dropped 2 bases and J dropped 5; count of bases not matched to a gene: 6. CDR1 SGHAT and CDR2 FQNNGV come from the germline V gene. The CDR3 is 15 amino acids. The CDR3 spells CASSLSSGRYDEQYF. The CDR3 DNA reads TGTGCCAGCAGCTTAAGTAGCGGGAGGTACGACGAGCAGTACTTC.

This clone counts as medium-sized. CDR3 nucleotide sequence: TGTGCCAGCAGTTTAATAGCGGGAGAGCTGTTTGAGCAGTTCTTC. Its translation is CASSLIAGELFEQFF. The chain employs TRBV27 and TRBJ2-1; 9 nucleotides line up with TRBD2. The V gene end was trimmed by 2 bases and the J gene end by 9 bases; junction bases not matched to a gene: 8. Per the germline V gene, CDR1 is MNHEY and CDR2 is SMNVEV (reference sequence). The CDR3 length is 15 residues.

This rearrangement joins TRBV11-3 to TRBJ2-7; no definite D call. CDR1 and CDR2 from the germline V gene are SGHNT and YENEEA. Trimming took off 1 base at V and 0 bases at J, with 10 bases between the two ends. The CDR3 length is 15 residues. CDR3 amino acids: CASSLGAGSSYEQYF. CDR3 DNA sequence: TGTGCCAGCAGCTTAGGAGCAGGAAGCTCCTACGAGCAGTACTTC. Combining the CDR3 with reference TRBV11-3 and TRBJ2-7 gives the whole variable domain EAGVVQSPRYKIIEKKQPVAFWCNPISGHNTLYWYLQNLGQGPELLIRYENEEAVDDSQLPKDRFSAERLKGVDSTLKIQPAELGDSAVYLCASSLGAGSSYEQYFGPGTRLTVT.

The V call is TRBV27, the J call TRBJ1-2; TRBD1 might be the D (5 bases). The germline V gene encodes CDR1 MNHEY and CDR2 SMNVEV (reference sequence). The CDR3 covers 13 residues. V was trimmed by 6 bases and J by 7 bases, leaving 15 bases between them. The CDR3 spells CASSPPGLSGYTF. The CDR3, as DNA: TGTGCCAGCAGCCCACCGGGACTTTCTGGCTACACCTTC.

This clone was seen a handful of times. The chain recombines TRBV6-4 with TRBJ2-2, with TRBD2 matching over 8 bases. The V gene's germline CDR1 is MRHNA and CDR2 SNTAGT. CDR3 length equals 15 residues. J lost 3 bases, V lost 7 bases, and 7 bases had no gene match. This CDR3 is CASKAGEGDTGELFF. The CDR3 DNA sequence: TGTGCCAGCAAAGCGGGAGAGGGGGACACCGGGGAGCTGTTTTTT.

The gene calls are TRBV19 and TRBJ2-7, with TRBD2 matching over 10 bases. CDR1 and CDR2 (germline): LNHDA, SQIVND (reference sequence). The CDR3 totals 16 residues. V shed 5 bases, J shed 7 bases, and the junction held 14 bases outside the gene matches. The DNA of the CDR3 is TGTGCCAGTAGTGCCTCGACTAGCGGGTGGGACGGTGAGCAGTACTTC. Translation gives CASSASTSGWDGEQYF.

The CDR3 sequence is CASSPLTTGPDTQYF. The CDR3, as DNA: TGTGCCAGTAGTCCCCTGACGACAGGACCAGATACGCAGTATTTT. The chain employs TRBV19 and TRBJ2-3; a weak D match, TRBD1 (6 bases). CDR3 length: 15 residues. V gave up 5 bases and J gave up 4 bases, with 16 bases separating them. Looked up from germline, CDR1 is LNHDA and CDR2 is SQIVND (reference sequence).

The chain couples TRBV27 to TRBJ1-1; D is unresolved. From germline, CDR1 is MNHEY and CDR2 SMNVEV (reference sequence). The CDR3 covers 13 residues. V gave up 3 bases and J gave up 1 base, with 6 bases separating them. The CDR3 coding sequence is TGTGCCAGCAGTTTTCCAGGGAACACTGAAGCTTTCTTT. This codes for CASSFPGNTEAFF.

J is TRBJ2-7 and V is TRBV28, with 7 bases lining up with TRBD2. With 5 bases clipped from V and 6 bases from J, the junction kept 13 bases outside the gene matches. This CDR3 is built from 15 residues. Germline V gene sequence: CDR1 MDHEN, CDR2 SYDVKM. Written as DNA, the CDR3 is TGTGCCAGCAGTCTCACACGGACTAGTTGGGGCGAGCAGTACTTC. Translating it yields CASSLTRTSWGEQYF.

This clone was observed a single time. The rearrangement uses TRBV6-6 and TRBJ2-1; weak D call: TRBD1 (6 bases). V lost 6 bases to trimming and J lost 7 bases, with 19 bases between them. Germline CDR1 and CDR2: MNHNY and SVGAGI (reference sequence). The CDR3 is 15 amino acids. The CDR3 nucleotides read TGTGCCAGCAGGAAGATTGAGGGGGATAAGAATGAGCAGTTCTTC. It codes for CASRKIEGDKNEQFF.

In its sample, this clone was seen once. The V and J genes are TRBV7-9 and TRBJ2-5; 7 bases fit TRBD1. In germline, CDR1 is SEHNR, CDR2 FQNEAQ (reference sequence). V lost 4 bases and J lost 5; bases outside the gene matches: 7. This CDR3 is 14 amino acids long. The CDR3, as DNA: TGTGCCAGCAGCTACTATGACAGGGTGGAGACCCAGTACTTC. It yields the protein CASSYYDRVETQYF. The full variable domain, with the rest looked up from reference TRBV7-9 and TRBJ2-5, is DTGVSQNPRHKITKRGQNVTFRCDPISEHNRLYWYRQTLGQGPEFLTYFQNEAQLEKSRLLSDRFSAERPKGSFSTLEIQRTEQGDSAMYLCASSYYDRVETQYFGPGTRLLVL.

The rearrangement uses TRBV7-6 and TRBJ1-2, with D possibly being TRBD1 (6 bases). V was trimmed by 5 bases and J by 8 bases, leaving 9 bases between them. Germline CDR1 is SGHVS and CDR2 is FNYEAQ. The length of the CDR3 is 11 residues. In nucleotides, the CDR3 is TGTGCCAGCAGCGGGACAAGCGGCTACACCTTC. Translating gives CASSGTSGYTF.

The chain carries TRBV19 and TRBJ2-5, with 8 bases that match TRBD2. Germline trimming cut 3 bases from V and 4 bases from J; bases unmatched to any gene: 10. The CDR3 spans 16 residues. Germline V gene lookup returns CDR1 LNHDA and CDR2 SQIVND (reference sequence). The CDR3 region is CASSITSGDGGETQYF. CDR3 in DNA: TGTGCCAGTAGTATCACTAGCGGAGACGGGGGAGAGACCCAGTACTTC.